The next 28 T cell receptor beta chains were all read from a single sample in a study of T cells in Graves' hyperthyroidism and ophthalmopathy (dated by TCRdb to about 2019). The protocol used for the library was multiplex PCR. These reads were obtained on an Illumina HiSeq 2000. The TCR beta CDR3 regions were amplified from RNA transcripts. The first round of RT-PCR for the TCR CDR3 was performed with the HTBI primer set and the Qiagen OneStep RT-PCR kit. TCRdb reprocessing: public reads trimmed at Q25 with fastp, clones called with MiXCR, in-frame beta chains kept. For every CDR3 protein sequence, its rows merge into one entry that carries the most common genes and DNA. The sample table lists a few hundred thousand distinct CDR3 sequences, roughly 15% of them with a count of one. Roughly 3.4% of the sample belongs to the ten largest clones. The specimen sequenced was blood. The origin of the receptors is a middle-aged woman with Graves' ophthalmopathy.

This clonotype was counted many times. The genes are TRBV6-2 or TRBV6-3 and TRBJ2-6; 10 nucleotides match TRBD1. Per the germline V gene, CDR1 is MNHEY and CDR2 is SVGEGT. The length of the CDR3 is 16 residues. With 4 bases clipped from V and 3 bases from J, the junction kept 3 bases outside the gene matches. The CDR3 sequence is CASSLTGGGGANVLTF. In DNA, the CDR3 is TGTGCCAGCAGTTTGACAGGGGGCGGTGGGGCCAACGTCCTGACTTTC.

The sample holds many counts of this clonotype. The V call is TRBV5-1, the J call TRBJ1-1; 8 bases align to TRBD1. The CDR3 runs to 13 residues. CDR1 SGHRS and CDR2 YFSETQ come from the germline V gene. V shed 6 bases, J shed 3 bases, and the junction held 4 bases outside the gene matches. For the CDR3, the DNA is TGCGCCAGCAAACAGGGGGAGGACACTGAAGCTTTCTTT. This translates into CASKQGEDTEAFF. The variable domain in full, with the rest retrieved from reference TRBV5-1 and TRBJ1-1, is KAGVTQTPRYLIKTRGQQVTLSCSPISGHRSVSWYQQTPGQGLQFLFEYFSETQRNKGNFPGRFSGRQFSNSRSEMNVSTLELGDSALYLCASKQGEDTEAFFGQGTRLTVV.

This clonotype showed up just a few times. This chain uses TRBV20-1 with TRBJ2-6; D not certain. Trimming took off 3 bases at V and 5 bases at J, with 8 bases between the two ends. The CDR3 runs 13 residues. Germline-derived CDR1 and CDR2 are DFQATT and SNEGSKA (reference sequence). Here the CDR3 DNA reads TGCAGTGCTAGGCCCCCCCGGGCCAACGTCCTGACTTTC. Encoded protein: CSARPPRANVLTF.

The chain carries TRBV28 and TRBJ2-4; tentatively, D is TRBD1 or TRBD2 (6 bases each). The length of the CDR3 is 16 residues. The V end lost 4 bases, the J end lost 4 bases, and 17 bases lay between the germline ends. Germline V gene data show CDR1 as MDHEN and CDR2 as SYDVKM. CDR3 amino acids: CASSSKKGGSKNIQYF. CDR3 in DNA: TGTGCCAGCAGTTCAAAAAAAGGGGGGTCAAAAAACATTCAGTACTTC. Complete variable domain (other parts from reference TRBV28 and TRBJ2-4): DVKVTQSSRYLVKRTGEKVFLECVQDMDHENMFWYRQDPGLGLRLIYFSYDVKMKEKGDIPEGYSVSREKKERFSLILESASTNQTSMYLCASSSKKGGSKNIQYFGAGTRLSVL.

The DNA of the CDR3 is TGTGCCACCAGTGATCCCACTCAGGGCGACAATGAGCAGTTCTTC. Translating gives CATSDPTQGDNEQFF. The rearrangement links TRBV24-1 to TRBJ2-1, with D perhaps matching TRBD1 (5 bases). Trimming took 3 bases from V and 5 from J, leaving 13 bases between them. Germline values: CDR1 KGHDR, CDR2 SFDVKD. The CDR3 consists of 15 residues.

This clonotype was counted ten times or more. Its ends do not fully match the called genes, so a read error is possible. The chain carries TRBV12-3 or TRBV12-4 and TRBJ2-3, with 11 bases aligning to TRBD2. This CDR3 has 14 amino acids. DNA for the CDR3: TGTGCCAGCAGTATAGCGGGAGGGGCAGATACGCAGTATTTT. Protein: CASSIAGGADTQYF.

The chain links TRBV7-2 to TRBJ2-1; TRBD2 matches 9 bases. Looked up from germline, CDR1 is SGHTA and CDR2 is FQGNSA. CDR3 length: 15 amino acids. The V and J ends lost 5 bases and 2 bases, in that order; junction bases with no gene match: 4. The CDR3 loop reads CASSMTSGPYNEQFF. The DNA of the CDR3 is TGTGCCAGCAGCATGACTAGCGGACCCTACAATGAGCAGTTCTTC.

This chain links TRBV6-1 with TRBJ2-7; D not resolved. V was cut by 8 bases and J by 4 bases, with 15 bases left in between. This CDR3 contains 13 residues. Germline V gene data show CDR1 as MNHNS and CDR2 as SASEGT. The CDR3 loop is CASEQRAFYEQYF. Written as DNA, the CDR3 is TGTGCCAGCGAACAGAGAGCCTTTTACGAGCAGTACTTC.

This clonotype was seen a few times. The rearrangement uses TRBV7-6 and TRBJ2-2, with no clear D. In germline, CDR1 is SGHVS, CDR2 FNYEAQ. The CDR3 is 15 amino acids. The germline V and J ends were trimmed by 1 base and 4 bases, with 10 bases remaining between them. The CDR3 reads CASSLGTLGTGELFF. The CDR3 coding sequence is TGTGCCAGCAGCTTAGGGACCCTGGGCACCGGGGAGCTGTTTTTT.

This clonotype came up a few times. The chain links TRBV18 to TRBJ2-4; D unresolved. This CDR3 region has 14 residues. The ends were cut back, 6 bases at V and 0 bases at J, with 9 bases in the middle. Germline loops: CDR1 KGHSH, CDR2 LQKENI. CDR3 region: CASSPEIAKNIQYF. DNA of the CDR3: TGTGCCAGCTCCCCAGAGATAGCCAAAAACATTCAGTACTTC. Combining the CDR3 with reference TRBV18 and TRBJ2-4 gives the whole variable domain NAGVMQNPRHLVRRRGQEARLRCSPMKGHSHVYWYRQLPEEGLKFMVYLQKENIIDESGMPKERFSAEFPKEGPSILRIQQVVRGDSAAYFCASSPEIAKNIQYFGAGTRLSVL.

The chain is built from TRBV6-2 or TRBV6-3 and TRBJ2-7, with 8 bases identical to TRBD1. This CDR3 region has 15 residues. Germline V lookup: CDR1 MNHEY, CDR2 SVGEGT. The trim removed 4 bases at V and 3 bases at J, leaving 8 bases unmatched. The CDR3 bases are TGTGCCAGCAGTTTCAACGGACAGGGAGACTACGAGCAGTACTTC. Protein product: CASSFNGQGDYEQYF.

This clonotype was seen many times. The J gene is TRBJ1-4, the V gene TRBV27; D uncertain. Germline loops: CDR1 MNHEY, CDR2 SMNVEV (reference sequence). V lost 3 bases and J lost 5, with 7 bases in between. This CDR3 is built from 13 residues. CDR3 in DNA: TGTGCCAGCAGTTTCCTCCCCAATGAAAAACTGTTTTTT. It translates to CASSFLPNEKLFF.

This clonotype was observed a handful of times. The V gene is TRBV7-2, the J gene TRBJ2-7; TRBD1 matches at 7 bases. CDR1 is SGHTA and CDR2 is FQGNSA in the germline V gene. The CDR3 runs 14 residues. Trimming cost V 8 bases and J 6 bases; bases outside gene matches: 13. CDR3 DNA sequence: TGTGCCAGCGCCCTCCAAGGGGGCGGCTTCGAGCAGTACTTC. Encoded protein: CASALQGGGFEQYF.

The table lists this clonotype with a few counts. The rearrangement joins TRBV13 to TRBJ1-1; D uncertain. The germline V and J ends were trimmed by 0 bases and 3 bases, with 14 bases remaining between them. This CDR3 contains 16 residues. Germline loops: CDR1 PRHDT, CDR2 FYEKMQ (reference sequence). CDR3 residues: CASSLGGRDWYTEAFF. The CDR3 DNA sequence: TGTGCCAGCAGCTTAGGCGGAAGGGATTGGTACACTGAAGCTTTCTTT.

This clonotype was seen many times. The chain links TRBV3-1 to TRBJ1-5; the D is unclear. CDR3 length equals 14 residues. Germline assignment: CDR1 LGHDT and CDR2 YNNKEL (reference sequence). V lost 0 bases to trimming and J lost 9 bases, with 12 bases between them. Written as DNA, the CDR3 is TGTGCCAGCAGCCAAGAACCGACCAGAGCGCCCCAGCATTTT. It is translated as CASSQEPTRAPQHF.

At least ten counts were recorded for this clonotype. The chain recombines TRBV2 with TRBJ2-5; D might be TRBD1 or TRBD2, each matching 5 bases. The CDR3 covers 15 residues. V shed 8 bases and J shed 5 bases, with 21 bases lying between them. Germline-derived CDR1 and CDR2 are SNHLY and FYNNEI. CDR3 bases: TGTGCCAGCCGGTTGGGACGTGGCGACCTCGAGACCCAGTACTTC. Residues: CASRLGRGDLETQYF. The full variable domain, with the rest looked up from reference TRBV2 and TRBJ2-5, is EPEVTQTPSHQVTQMGQEVILRCVPISNHLYFYWYRQILGQKVEFLVSFYNNEISEKSEIFDDQFSVERPDGSNFTLKIRSTKLEDSAMYFCASRLGRGDLETQYFGPGTRLLVL.

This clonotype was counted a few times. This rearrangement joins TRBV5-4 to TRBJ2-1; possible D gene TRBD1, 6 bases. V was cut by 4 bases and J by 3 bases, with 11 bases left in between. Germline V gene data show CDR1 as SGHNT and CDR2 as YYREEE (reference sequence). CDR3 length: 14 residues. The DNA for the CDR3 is TGTGCCAGCAGCCAGACAGGAAACTACAATGAGCAGTTCTTC. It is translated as CASSQTGNYNEQFF.

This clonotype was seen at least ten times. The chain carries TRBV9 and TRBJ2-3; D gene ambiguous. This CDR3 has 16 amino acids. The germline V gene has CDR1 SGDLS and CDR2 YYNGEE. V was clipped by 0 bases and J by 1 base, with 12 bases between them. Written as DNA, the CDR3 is TGTGCCAGCAGCGTAGCGGGCCCTAAAGGCACAGATACGCAGTATTTT. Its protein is CASSVAGPKGTDTQYF.

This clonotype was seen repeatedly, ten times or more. CDR3 loop: CASSEVRTGDYGYTF. CDR3 sequence (DNA): TGTGCCAGCAGTGAAGTTCGGACAGGGGACTATGGCTACACCTTC. V is TRBV2 and J is TRBJ1-2, with 9 bases matching TRBD1. J was trimmed by 3 bases and V by 1 base; bases with no gene match: 3. There are 15 residues in the CDR3. The germline gives CDR1 SNHLY, CDR2 FYNNEI.

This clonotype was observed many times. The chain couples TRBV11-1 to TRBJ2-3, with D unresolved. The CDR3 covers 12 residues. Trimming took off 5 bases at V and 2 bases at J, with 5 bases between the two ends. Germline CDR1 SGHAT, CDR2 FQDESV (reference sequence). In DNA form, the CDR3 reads TGTGCCAGCAGCCAAACCACAGATACGCAGTATTTT. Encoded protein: CASSQTTDTQYF.

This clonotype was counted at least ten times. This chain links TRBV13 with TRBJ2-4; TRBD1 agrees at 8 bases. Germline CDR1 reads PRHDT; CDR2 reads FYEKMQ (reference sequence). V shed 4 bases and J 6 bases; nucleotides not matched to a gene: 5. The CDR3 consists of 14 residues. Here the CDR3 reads CASSSRTGPNIQYF. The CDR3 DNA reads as TGTGCCAGCAGCTCTAGGACAGGGCCAAACATTCAGTACTTC.

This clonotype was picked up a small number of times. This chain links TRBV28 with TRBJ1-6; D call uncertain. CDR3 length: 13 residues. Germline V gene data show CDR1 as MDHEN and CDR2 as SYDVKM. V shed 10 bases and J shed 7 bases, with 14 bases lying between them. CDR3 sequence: CATCLIKNSPLHF. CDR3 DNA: TGTGCCACGTGCTTGATCAAAAATTCACCCCTCCACTTT.

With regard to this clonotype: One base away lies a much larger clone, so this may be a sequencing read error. DNA for the CDR3: TGTGCCAGCAGCCCCCCGTTTGAGCGGGAGGCCTTAACGGGCCAAGAGGCCCAGTACTTC. Its translation is CASSPPFEREALTGQEAQYF. The V gene is TRBV7-9, the J gene TRBJ2-5; 9 bases are a match to TRBD2. Germline-derived CDR1 and CDR2 are SEHNR and FQNEAQ (reference sequence). The CDR3 is 20 residues long.

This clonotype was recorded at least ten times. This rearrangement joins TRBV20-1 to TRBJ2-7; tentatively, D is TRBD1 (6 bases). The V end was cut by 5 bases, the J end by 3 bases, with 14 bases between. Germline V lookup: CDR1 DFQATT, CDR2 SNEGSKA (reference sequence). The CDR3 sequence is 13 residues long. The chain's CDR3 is CSAYDRWGYEQYF. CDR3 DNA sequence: TGCAGTGCTTACGACAGGTGGGGCTACGAGCAGTACTTC.

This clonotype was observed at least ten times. CDR3 nucleotide sequence: TGTGCCAGCAGCTTATGGAACAGGGTTAATGAGCAGTTCTTC. Protein product: CASSLWNRVNEQFF. The chain employs TRBV11-2 and TRBJ2-1; perhaps TRBD1 as D (6 bases). CDR1 and CDR2 from the germline V gene are SGHAT and FQNNGV. The CDR3 has 14 amino acids. V dropped 2 bases and J dropped 7 bases, with 12 bases sitting between them.

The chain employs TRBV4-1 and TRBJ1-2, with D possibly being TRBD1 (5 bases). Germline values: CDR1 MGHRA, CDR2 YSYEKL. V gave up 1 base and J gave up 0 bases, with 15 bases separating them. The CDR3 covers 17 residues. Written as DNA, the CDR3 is TGCGCCAGCAGCCAAGGGAACCGGGGCCAAACTAACTATGGCTACACCTTC. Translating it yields CASSQGNRGQTNYGYTF.

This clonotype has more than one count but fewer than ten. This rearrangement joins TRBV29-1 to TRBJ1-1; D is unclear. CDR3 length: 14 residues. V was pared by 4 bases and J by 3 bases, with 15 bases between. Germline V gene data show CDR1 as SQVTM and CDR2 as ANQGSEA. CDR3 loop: CSVGQRRVDTEAFF. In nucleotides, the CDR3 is TGCAGCGTTGGACAAAGGAGGGTGGACACTGAAGCTTTCTTT.

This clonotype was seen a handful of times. Here the CDR3 reads CASSGTGVANEQFF. The CDR3 coding sequence is TGTGCCAGCAGTGGAACGGGAGTAGCAAATGAGCAGTTCTTC. The chain uses TRBV28 and TRBJ2-1, with a tentative D call TRBD2 (6 bases). The V and J ends lost 5 bases and 7 bases respectively, with 15 bases between them. CDR3 length: 14 residues. The germline V gene has CDR1 MDHEN and CDR2 SYDVKM.